This TCR beta chain was retrieved from a study of identical twins. General observations from the study: Less excess twin sharing appeared in beta out-of-frame sequences. Out-of-frame TCR alpha sharing in monozygotic twins exceeded recombination model predictions.

In regard to this clonotype: Antigen unknown.

Template switching, a step in the protocol, added a universal primer site, and cDNA carried unique molecular identifiers. TCRdb independently ran MiXCR on the 5' RACE reads; one entry per CDR3 protein. The sample has 1.5 million or so distinct CDR3 sequences, around 33% seen once. Healthy Caucasians alone served as donors. Sequencing was carried out using cord blood. The clonotype was recovered from a newborn girl in good health.

CDR3 bases: TGTGCCAGCAGTTTGGCCAACAGGGGGAGGGAGACCCAGTACTTC. It is translated as CASSLANRGRETQYF. The chain carries TRBV12-3 or TRBV12-4 and TRBJ2-5; 8 nucleotides match TRBD1. J lost 5 bases, V lost 3 bases, and 8 bases had no gene match. CDR3 size: 15 residues.